The subject of this entry is one T cell receptor (beta chain). Its antigen is still unknown. This sample stems from a study of shared clonotypes between healthy human individuals. Study details: The plates for each donor numbered three CD4 naive, three CD4 memory, two CD8 naive and one CD8 memory. Findings and limits, study-wide: Incomplete sequencing of sorted subsets was indicated by rarefaction despite large depth. The naive CD4 repertoires of a few donors were compared, and around 5.1% of clonotypes were shared. All-four-donor shared clonotypes had higher generation probabilities than non-shared clonotypes did.

The assay was immunoSEQ multiplex PCR, and TCRdb's table has in-frame clones only and misses some. The table shows more than 2 million clones, with around 93% occurring only once. CD45RO-negative, CCR7-positively selected cells formed the naive CD8 fraction, excluding terminally differentiated effector memory CD45RA+ cells. V was trimmed by 4 bases and J by 5 bases, leaving 15 bases between them. CDR1 and CDR2 from the germline V gene are SGHNT and YYREEE (reference sequence). This CDR3 is built from 14 residues. The sequenced material came from naive CD8+ T cells from PBMCs. The rearrangement joins TRBV5-4 to TRBJ2-5, with D tentatively TRBD2 (6 bases). This sequence originates from a man aged 18-30 years in good health. Some clones in this sample may be carry-over from other donors' samples. The CDR3 here is CASSARLEAETQYF. In DNA, the CDR3 is TGTGCCAGCAGCGCCAGACTAGAGGCGGAGACCCAGTACTTC.